This is a list of T cell receptor beta chains from one sample in a study of blood T cell repertoires in COVID-19. Assay used: immunoSEQ multiplex PCR; TCRdb lists only in-frame clones, some missing. The repertoire holds a few hundred thousand clones, with 86% as singletons. Specimen: PBMCs or T cells enriched from blood (not recorded which). Receptors originate from a woman aged 45 to 65 in a cohort exposed to, infected with or recovered from COVID-19 (not recorded which). The CDR3 runs from the conserved cysteine through the conserved F or W. The order of the fields is J gene, CDR3 length, clone size, D gene, V gene, CDR3 DNA, CDR3 protein. D genes are given only for firm matches. Size is stated for part of the rows, as once, few or many counts, or as a class when the clone is expanded.

>TRBJ2-7|15|once|NA|TRBV19
TGTGCCAGTAGTATTGGTTTTCGACAAACGTACGAGCAGTACTTC
CASSIGFRQTYEQYF
>TRBJ1-1|14|NA|TRBD1|TRBV30
TGTGCCTGGAGTCAAGACAGGGGGGGCACTGAAGCTTTCTTT
CAWSQDRGGTEAFF
>TRBJ2-7|19|NA|TRBD2|TRBV3-1/TRBV3-2
TGTGCCAGCAGCCCATTTTCGACTAGCGGGGGGGCGAAAGGTTACGAGCAGTACTTC
CASSPFSTSGGAKGYEQYF
>TRBJ2-7|12|once|NA|TRBV29-1
TGCAGCGCGCTTCGTCCCCCCTACGAGCAGTACTTC
CSALRPPYEQYF
>TRBJ1-1|14|NA|NA|TRBV5-1
TGCGCCAGCAGCTTGGCCCCAGGGAACACTGAAGCTTTCTTT
CASSLAPGNTEAFF
>TRBJ1-6|15|NA|TRBD1|TRBV19
TGTGCCAGTAGTACGGGACAGGGGAGGGCTTCACCCCTCCACTTT
CASSTGQGRASPLHF
>TRBJ2-7|15|NA|NA|TRBV3-1/TRBV3-2
TGTGCCAGCAGCCAAGGCGGTACCTCCTCCTACGAGCAGTACTTC
CASSQGGTSSYEQYF
>TRBJ2-1|12|NA|TRBD2|TRBV14
TGTGCCAGCAGCCGCCGGGACTATCCCCCGTTCTTC
CASSRRDYPPFF
>TRBJ1-2|13|NA|NA|TRBV24-1
TGTGCCACCAGCGTGGGAGGGGACTATGGCTACACCTTC
CATSVGGDYGYTF
>TRBJ2-1|13|NA|TRBD2|TRBV5-1
TGCGCCAGCAGCTTGGAGACTAGCGGGGAGCAGTTCTTC
CASSLETSGEQFF
>TRBJ2-3|13|NA|NA|TRBV28
TGTGCCAGCAGGCAACCCGCGGGGGCCACTGAGTATTTT
CASRQPAGATEYF
>TRBJ2-7|14|NA|NA|TRBV11-2
TGTGCCAGCAGCTTAAGAAGGGGAACCTACGAGCAGTACTTC
CASSLRRGTYEQYF
>TRBJ2-3|15|NA|NA|TRBV5-1
TGCGCCAGCAGCTTGGAACTCCCCCCGGGGGATACGCAGTATTTT
CASSLELPPGDTQYF
>TRBJ2-3|18|NA|TRBD2|TRBV24-1
TGTGCCACCAGTGATCACCGACTAGCGGGGGATCGCACAGATACGCAGTATTTT
CATSDHRLAGDRTDTQYF
>TRBJ2-7|20|NA|TRBD1|TRBV6-1
TGTGCCAGCAGTGTCTTATCCGGGACAGGGAGTCTAGGAGGCTACTACGAGCAGTACTTC
CASSVLSGTGSLGGYYEQYF
>TRBJ1-5|16|NA|NA|TRBV19
TGTGCCAGTAGTATAGGGGTGACAGGCTTGAGTCAGCCCCAGCATTTT
CASSIGVTGLSQPQHF
>TRBJ2-5|13|NA|NA|TRBV18
TGTGCCAGCTCACCAGAGGGCAGTGGGACCCAGTACTTC
CASSPEGSGTQYF
>TRBJ2-5|16|few|TRBD1|TRBV19
TGTGCCAGTAGTATGCATGTACAGGGGGCTTTCGAGACCCAGTACTTC
CASSMHVQGAFETQYF
>TRBJ1-1|16|NA|TRBD1|TRBV7-9
TGTGCCAGCAGCCAATGGGGACAGGGCCAGAACACTGAAGCTTTCTTT
CASSQWGQGQNTEAFF
>TRBJ1-1|13|NA|TRBD1|TRBV28
TGTGCCAGCAGGACAGGGATGAACACTGAAGCTTTCTTT
CASRTGMNTEAFF
>TRBJ1-2|14|NA|NA|TRBV29-1
TGCAGCGTTCCCCCGGACAGCTTATTTCATGGCTACACCTTC
CSVPPDSLFHGYTF
>TRBJ2-1|15|NA|TRBD1|TRBV24-1
TGTGCCACCAGCGCTCGGGACAGACCCTACAATGAGCAGTTCTTC
CATSARDRPYNEQFF
>TRBJ1-2|11|NA|NA|TRBV29-1
TGCAGCGTTAGAGGGTCCTATGGCTACACCTTC
CSVRGSYGYTF
>TRBJ1-1|17|NA|TRBD1|TRBV30
TGTGCCTGGAGTGTACTGTCGGGACAGGGGGTGAACACTGAAGCTTTCTTT
CAWSVLSGQGVNTEAFF